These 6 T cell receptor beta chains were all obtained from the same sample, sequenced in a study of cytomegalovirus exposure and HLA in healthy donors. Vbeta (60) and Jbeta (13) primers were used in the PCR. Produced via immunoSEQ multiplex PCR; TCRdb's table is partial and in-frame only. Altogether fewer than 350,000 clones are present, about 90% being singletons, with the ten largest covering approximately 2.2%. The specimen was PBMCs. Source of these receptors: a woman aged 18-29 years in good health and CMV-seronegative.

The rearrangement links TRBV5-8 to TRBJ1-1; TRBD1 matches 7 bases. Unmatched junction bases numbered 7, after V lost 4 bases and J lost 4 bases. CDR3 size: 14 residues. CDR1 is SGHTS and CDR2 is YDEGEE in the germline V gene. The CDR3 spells CASSPGTAGTEAFF. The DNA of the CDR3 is TGTGCCAGCAGCCCTGGGACAGCCGGCACTGAAGCTTTCTTT.

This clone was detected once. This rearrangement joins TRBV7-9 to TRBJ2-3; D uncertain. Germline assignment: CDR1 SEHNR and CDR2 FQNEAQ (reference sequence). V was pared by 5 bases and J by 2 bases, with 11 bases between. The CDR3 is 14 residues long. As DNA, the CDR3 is TGTGCCAGCAGCCTCGAAAGCATCACAGATACGCAGTATTTT. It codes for CASSLESITDTQYF.

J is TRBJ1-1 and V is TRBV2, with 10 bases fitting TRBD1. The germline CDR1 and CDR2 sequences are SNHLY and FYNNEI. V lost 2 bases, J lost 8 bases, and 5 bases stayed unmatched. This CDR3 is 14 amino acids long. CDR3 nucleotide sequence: TGTGCCAGCAGTGAAAGGGGGGGACAGGGGGAAGCTTTCTTT. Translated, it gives CASSERGGQGEAFF.

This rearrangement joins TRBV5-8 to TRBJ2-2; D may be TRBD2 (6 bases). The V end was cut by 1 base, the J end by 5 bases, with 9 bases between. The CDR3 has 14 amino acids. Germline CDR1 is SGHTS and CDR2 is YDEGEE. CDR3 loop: CASSLQGRTGELFF. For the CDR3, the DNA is TGTGCCAGCAGCTTGCAAGGGAGGACCGGGGAGCTGTTTTTT.

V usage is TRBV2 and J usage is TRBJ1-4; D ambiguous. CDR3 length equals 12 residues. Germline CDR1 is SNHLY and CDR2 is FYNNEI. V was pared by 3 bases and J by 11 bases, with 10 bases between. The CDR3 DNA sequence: TGTGCCAGCAGTGAGCTCGCGAGTAAACTGTTTTTT. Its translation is CASSELASKLFF.

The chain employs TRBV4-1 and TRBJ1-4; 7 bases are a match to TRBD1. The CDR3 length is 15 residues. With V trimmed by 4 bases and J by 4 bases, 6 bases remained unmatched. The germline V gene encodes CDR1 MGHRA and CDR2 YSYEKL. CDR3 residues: CASSPEGAHNEKLFF. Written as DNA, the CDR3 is TGCGCCAGCAGCCCTGAGGGGGCTCATAATGAAAAACTGTTTTTT.